Shown below are 6 T cell receptor beta chains from a single sample sequenced in a study of blood T cell repertoires in COVID-19. Sequencing used immunoSEQ multiplex PCR; TCRdb keeps in-frame clones, though not all of them. The data hold about 150,000 clones, with over 60% observed a single time. What was sequenced was peripheral blood. The receptors come from a woman of 80 years or more with acute or convalescent COVID-19.

The V and J genes are TRBV19 and TRBJ1-5, with D unresolved. The CDR3 sequence is 14 residues long. V lost 9 bases to trimming and J lost 0 bases, with 12 bases between them. In germline, CDR1 is LNHDA, CDR2 SQIVND (reference sequence). The CDR3 sequence is CASLSRNSNQPQHF. CDR3 nucleotide sequence: TGTGCCAGCCTTAGTAGAAATAGCAATCAGCCCCAGCATTTT.

The sample holds a few counts of this clone. The rearrangement links TRBV2 to TRBJ1-6, with unresolved D. Per the germline V gene, CDR1 is SNHLY and CDR2 is FYNNEI. The CDR3 contains 15 residues. Trimming shortened V by 6 bases and J by 5 bases, and 14 bases separated the two germline ends. The CDR3 protein is CASSQNEKNNSPLHF. DNA of the CDR3: TGTGCCAGCAGCCAAAACGAGAAGAATAATTCACCCCTCCACTTT.

This clone was detected a few times. The CDR3 loop reads CAITARGTQNTEAFF. CDR3 in DNA: TGTGCCATTACAGCTAGAGGGACACAGAACACTGAAGCTTTCTTT. V usage is TRBV10-3 and J usage is TRBJ1-1; a possible D gene is TRBD1 (6 bases). The CDR3 covers 15 residues. V was shortened by 9 bases and J by 1 base, with 18 bases between the two germline ends. Germline-derived CDR1 and CDR2 are ENHRY and SYGVKD.

This clone is a singleton in its sample. The V gene is TRBV11-3, the J gene TRBJ1-1; 7 bases match TRBD1. The CDR3 sequence is 15 residues long. Germline CDR1 is SGHNT and CDR2 is YENEEA. Trimming removed 5 bases from V and 0 bases from J; junction bases left unmatched: 6. For the CDR3, the DNA is TGTGCCAGCAGCCGAACAGGGGCGCTGAACACTGAAGCTTTCTTT. Its translation: CASSRTGALNTEAFF.

This sequence joins TRBV5-8 and TRBJ2-3; a weak D match, TRBD2 (6 bases). CDR3 length: 12 residues. With 7 bases removed from V and 7 bases from J, the gap between germline ends came to 13 bases. Germline V gene lookup returns CDR1 SGHTS and CDR2 YDEGEE. The CDR3 bases are TGTGCCAGCGAGGACTATTACAATACGCAGTATTTT. Its translation is CASEDYYNTQYF.

This chain uses TRBV27 with TRBJ1-1; 7 bases map to TRBD1. V shed 11 bases and J 4 bases; nucleotides not matched to a gene: 10. The germline CDR1 and CDR2 sequences are MNHEY and SMNVEV (reference sequence). The CDR3 contains 13 residues. The CDR3 sequence: CASWKGARTEAFF. Written as DNA, the CDR3 is TGTGCCTCTTGGAAGGGGGCGCGCACTGAAGCTTTCTTT.